Listed below are T cell receptor beta chains from one sample, sequenced in a study of blood T cells in healthy people across ages. TCRdb itself ran the 5' RACE reads through MiXCR, one entry per CDR3 protein. The sample holds 750,000 to 950,000 distinct CDR3 sequences, about 28% seen once. The same specimen was also included in a second study, on T cells of mothers and their children.

What was sequenced was blood. These receptors originate from a woman aged 35 to 49 in good health. Both conserved end residues are part of each CDR3. The D gene is left open where the match is weak. The size of a clone is reported for some rows only, either as once, few or many, or as a class for expanded clones.

j_gene: TRBJ2-5
abundance: few
v_gene: TRBV5-1
d_gene: NA
CDR3nt: TGCGCCAGCAGCTTGGTATTGACCGGGTCGGGGACCCAGTACTTC
CDR3aa: CASSLVLTGSGTQYF

j_gene: TRBJ1-1
abundance: few
v_gene: TRBV29-1
d_gene: NA
CDR3nt: TGCAGCGTTGAAGGACTCATGAACACTGAAGCTTTCTTT
CDR3aa: CSVEGLMNTEAFF

j_gene: TRBJ2-7
abundance: NA
v_gene: TRBV28
d_gene: TRBD1
CDR3nt: TGTGCCAGCTCGGACAGGGCATCCTACGAGCAGTACTTC
CDR3aa: CASSDRASYEQYF

j_gene: TRBJ1-5
abundance: NA
v_gene: TRBV15
d_gene: NA
CDR3nt: TGTGCCACCAGCAGAGATCTGAATGAGCCCCAGCATTTT
CDR3aa: CATSRDLNEPQHF

j_gene: TRBJ2-1
abundance: NA
v_gene: TRBV12-3/TRBV12-4
d_gene: NA
CDR3nt: TGTGCCAGCGGGACATTACTTCCAAATGAGCAGTTCTTC
CDR3aa: CASGTLLPNEQFF

j_gene: TRBJ2-7
abundance: NA
v_gene: TRBV9
d_gene: TRBD1
CDR3nt: TGTGCCAGCAGCGTCGGGGGGACAGGGGTGTACGAGCAGTACTTC
CDR3aa: CASSVGGTGVYEQYF

j_gene: TRBJ2-2
abundance: NA
v_gene: TRBV5-1
d_gene: NA
CDR3nt: NA
CDR3aa: CASSLGMGPDTQYFGPGNTGELFF

j_gene: TRBJ2-7
abundance: NA
v_gene: TRBV9
d_gene: NA
CDR3nt: TGTGCCAGCAGCGGCCGAGGCGTGGGGGTTCAAAACGAGCAGTACTTC
CDR3aa: CASSGRGVGVQNEQYF

j_gene: TRBJ1-1
abundance: NA
v_gene: TRBV5-1
d_gene: NA
CDR3nt: TGCGCCAGCAGCCCAAGCGATTCGGGGGTAGCTTTCTTT
CDR3aa: CASSPSDSGVAFF

j_gene: TRBJ1-1
abundance: NA
v_gene: TRBV30
d_gene: TRBD1
CDR3nt: TGTGCCTGGAGAACTGAGGGACAGGGGAACACTGAAGCTTTCTTT
CDR3aa: CAWRTEGQGNTEAFF

j_gene: TRBJ1-1
abundance: few
v_gene: TRBV6-6
d_gene: TRBD1
CDR3nt: TGTGCCAGCGTTACAGGGGGAACCACTGAAGCTTTCTTT
CDR3aa: CASVTGGTTEAFF

j_gene: TRBJ2-3
abundance: NA
v_gene: TRBV6-5
d_gene: NA
CDR3nt: TGTGCCAGCAGTTACTCGATCCGGGCAGATACGCAGTATTTT
CDR3aa: CASSYSIRADTQYF

j_gene: TRBJ2-3
abundance: NA
v_gene: TRBV7-9
d_gene: TRBD2
CDR3nt: TGTGCCAGTAGCCTGCATAGCGGGGGGCGCACAGATACGCAGTATTTT
CDR3aa: CASSLHSGGRTDTQYF

j_gene: TRBJ2-7
abundance: many
v_gene: TRBV9
d_gene: NA
CDR3nt: TGTGCCAGCAGCGTAGTTCCCTCGTCCTACGAGCAGTACTTC
CDR3aa: CASSVVPSSYEQYF

j_gene: TRBJ1-1
abundance: NA
v_gene: TRBV28
d_gene: NA
CDR3nt: TGTGCCAGCAGTTCATCCACTGAAGCTTTCTTT
CDR3aa: CASSSSTEAFF

j_gene: TRBJ2-6
abundance: few
v_gene: TRBV5-5
d_gene: NA
CDR3nt: TGTGCCAGCAGCCACCCACGGAGGGGACTGGCTGGGGCCAACGTCCTGACTTTC
CDR3aa: CASSHPRRGLAGANVLTF

j_gene: TRBJ2-1
abundance: NA
v_gene: TRBV20-1
d_gene: TRBD2
CDR3nt: TGCAGTGCTCCAAGGCGTAGCGGGAAGTACTACAATGAGCAGTTCTTC
CDR3aa: CSAPRRSGKYYNEQFF

j_gene: TRBJ2-7
abundance: few
v_gene: TRBV28
d_gene: NA
CDR3nt: TGTGCCAGCCCCCCACCGGGGGAGAGAGGTAGCTCCTACGAGCAGTACTTC
CDR3aa: CASPPPGERGSSYEQYF